The entry below gives a single T cell receptor (beta chain) sequence along with its context. The data belong to a study of Ad26.COV2.S vaccination and SARS-CoV-2 variants. Germline V gene sequence: CDR1 SGHRS, CDR2 YFSETQ. V lost 6 bases, J lost 0 bases, and 1 base stayed unmatched. This CDR3 comprises 13 residues. Treatment here: roughly 18 received Ad26.COV2.S at low or high dose, single or two shots; about 5 received placebo; per-sample allocation not given. The investigators took samples on day 63 after the first vaccine or placebo injection. Vaccination used an Ad26 vector expressing Wuhan-strain SARS-CoV-2 spike. Clones were sequenced by immunoSEQ multiplex PCR, and TCRdb holds only the in-frame ones, with some missing. Of about 480,000 clones in the sample, 87% were seen once.

The V gene is TRBV5-1, the J gene TRBJ1-1; 8 bases agree with TRBD1. The sequencing used peripheral blood, collected in a trial of Ad26.COV2.S vaccine versus placebo. The clonotype was recovered from a person aged 18-65 years who received the Ad26.COV2.S COVID-19 vaccine or a placebo. The CDR3 spells CASTDRVNTEAFF. In DNA form, the CDR3 reads TGCGCCAGCACGGACAGGGTGAACACTGAAGCTTTCTTT.